Presented here are 8 T cell receptor beta chains from one specimen sequenced in a study of cytomegalovirus exposure and HLA in healthy donors. The PCR had 60 Vbeta and 13 Jbeta primers. The assay was immunoSEQ multiplex PCR, and TCRdb's table has in-frame clones only and misses some. The sample lists roughly 180,000 clones, approximately 72% occurring once. The material sequenced was PBMCs. Receptor source: a female donor in good health and CMV-seronegative.

V gene TRBV5-4 combines with J gene TRBJ1-2; possible D gene TRBD1, 5 bases. Germline CDR1 and CDR2: SGHNT and YYREEE (reference sequence). This CDR3 contains 14 residues. V lost 2 bases and J lost 8, with 16 bases in between. This chain's CDR3 is CASSFGDFSLGYTF. In nucleotides, the CDR3 is TGTGCCAGCAGCTTTGGGGACTTCTCCCTCGGCTACACCTTC.

This chain uses TRBV6-6 with TRBJ2-5; TRBD2 might be the D (5 bases). The germline V gene has CDR1 MNHNY and CDR2 SVGAGI (reference sequence). The length of the CDR3 is 13 residues. V lost 1 base and J lost 5, with 8 bases in between. CDR3 in DNA: TGTGCCAGCAGTTACTTGGAGGAGGAGACCCAGTACTTC. Translation gives CASSYLEEETQYF.

The chain uses TRBV7-3 and TRBJ2-7; 7 bases align to TRBD1. J lost 3 bases, V lost 6 bases, and 11 bases had no gene match. This CDR3 is 15 amino acids long. Germline lookup yields CDR1 SGHTA and CDR2 FQGTGA. CDR3 coding DNA: TGTGCCAGCAGGGCACCGGGACAGCTCTACTACGAGCAGTACTTC. Translating it yields CASRAPGQLYYEQYF. The variable domain in full, completed from reference TRBV7-3 and TRBJ2-7, reads GAGVSQTPSNKVTEKGKYVELRCDPISGHTALYWYRQSLGQGPEFLIYFQGTGAADDSGLPNDRFFAVRPEGSVSTLKIQRTERGDSAVYLCASRAPGQLYYEQYFGPGTRLTVT.

The gene calls are TRBV6-5 and TRBJ1-2; 8 bases fit TRBD1. The CDR3 length is 14 residues. From germline, CDR1 is MNHEY and CDR2 SVGAGI. The ends lost 6 bases at V and 11 bases at J; junction bases unmatched: 14. The CDR3 loop reads CASRPPGTGDSYTF. For the CDR3, the DNA is TGTGCCAGCAGGCCACCCGGGACAGGCGATTCATACACCTTC.

The V gene is TRBV7-8, the J gene TRBJ1-5; D ambiguous. The CDR3 length is 16 residues. Trimming took off 1 base at V and 3 bases at J, with 13 bases between the two ends. Looked up from germline, CDR1 is SGHVS and CDR2 is FQNEAQ. The CDR3 DNA reads as TGTGCCAGCAGCTTAGGTGAGGAGATGGACAATCAGCCCCAGCATTTT. Its translation is CASSLGEEMDNQPQHF.

J is TRBJ2-7 and V is TRBV5-1; TRBD2 aligns across 9 bases. V lost 4 bases to trimming and J lost 5 bases; unmatched junction nucleotides: 10. CDR1 and CDR2 (germline): SGHRS, YFSETQ. There are 15 residues in the CDR3. CDR3 protein: CASSGSGTSSDEQYF. The CDR3 DNA reads TGCGCCAGCAGCGGGTCTGGGACTAGCTCGGACGAGCAGTACTTC. The full variable domain, its missing parts supplied by reference TRBV5-1 and TRBJ2-7, is KAGVTQTPRYLIKTRGQQVTLSCSPISGHRSVSWYQQTPGQGLQFLFEYFSETQRNKGNFPGRFSGRQFSNSRSEMNVSTLELGDSALYLCASSGSGTSSDEQYFGPGTRLTVT.

The rearrangement uses TRBV11-2 and TRBJ2-7, with D perhaps TRBD1 (6 bases). Germline CDR1 SGHAT, CDR2 FQNNGV. V lost 2 bases and J lost 5, with 19 bases in between. The CDR3 runs to 16 residues. The CDR3 here is CASSLISGRGFHEQYF. The CDR3, as DNA: TGTGCCAGCAGCTTAATATCGGGCAGGGGATTCCACGAGCAGTACTTC.

CDR3 sequence reads: CASSQESGGAWEQYF. The CDR3 DNA follows: TGTGCCAGCAGCCAAGAAAGCGGGGGGGCCTGGGAGCAGTACTTC. This chain joins TRBV4-2 and TRBJ2-7; 10 nucleotides match TRBD2. The CDR3 sequence is 15 residues long. The germline V gene has CDR1 LGHNA and CDR2 YNFKEQ. Losses at the gene ends were 0 bases for V and 7 bases for J; bases not matched to a gene: 6.